The sequence of this TCR beta chain was determined in a study of blood T cell repertoires in COVID-19. Study as a whole: Sites in the United States, Italy and Spain provided acute and convalescent COVID-19 samples. Sample material is recorded as cDNA or gDNA derived from T cells, B-cell-depleted T cells, or PBMCs.

In the source study's methods: The assay estimated nucleated cells by amplifying reference gene primers. Libraries were prepared by immunoSEQ multiplex PCR; TCRdb keeps only in-frame clonotypes and omits some of them. The V and J calls and the clone size are those of that table, but D and trimming were determined from the DNA. The table has approximately 350,000 clones, about four fifths seen once. This CDR3 has 14 residues. V was trimmed by 0 bases and J by 14 bases, leaving 16 bases between them. The germline gives CDR1 KGHSY, CDR2 FQNENV. The genes are TRBV16 and TRBJ1-4; tentatively, D is TRBD1 (5 bases). The receptor comes from a man aged 25 to 40 with active or convalescent COVID-19. The sample consisted of peripheral blood. In nucleotides, the CDR3 is TGTGCCAGCAGCCAATCCTCCAGGGTGACGATGCTGTTTTTT. It codes for CASSQSSRVTMLFF.